Below are 9 T cell receptor beta chains sequenced from a single sample in a study of T cells in Graves' hyperthyroidism and ophthalmopathy. RNA transcripts provided the source from which TCR beta CDR3 regions were amplified. The HTBI set primed first-round TCR CDR3 RT-PCR. From the multiplex PCR reads, TCRdb called clonotypes with MiXCR, one entry per CDR3 protein. The sample has about 610,000 distinct CDR3 sequences, more than 15% seen once; the top ten hold 3% to 4%. Sequenced material: blood. These receptors all stem from a woman in her thirties or forties with Graves' ophthalmopathy.

This clonotype was seen many times. The chain combines TRBV7-9 with TRBJ2-1, with 10 bases identical to TRBD1. The trim removed 3 bases at V and 6 bases at J, leaving 5 bases unmatched. The CDR3 is 15 residues long. Germline V gene data show CDR1 as SEHNR and CDR2 as FQNEAQ (reference sequence). DNA for the CDR3: TGTGCCAGCAGCTTCGGACAGGGGGTGAGCAATGAGCAGTTCTTC. Translating it yields CASSFGQGVSNEQFF.

This clonotype was recorded many times. The V and J genes are TRBV30 and TRBJ2-7; no reliable D call. Between the trimmed V and J ends, which lost 2 bases and 3 bases, there was a span of 5 bases. CDR1 GTSNPN and CDR2 SVGIG come from the germline V gene (reference sequence). There are 11 residues in the CDR3. CDR3 region: CAWSYSYEQYF. The CDR3 region has the DNA TGTGCCTGGAGTTACAGCTACGAGCAGTACTTC.

This clonotype has at least ten counts. CDR3: CASSQGTSGAYEQYF. In nucleotides, the CDR3 is TGTGCCAGCAGCCAAGGGACTAGCGGAGCGTACGAGCAGTACTTC. The chain combines TRBV3-1 with TRBJ2-7; TRBD2 matches at 10 bases. Germline CDR1 is LGHDT and CDR2 is YNNKEL (reference sequence). V lost 1 base and J lost 4; bases outside the gene matches: 4. The CDR3 contains 15 residues.

This clonotype has a handful of counts. The chain has TRBV5-4 and TRBJ2-3; 11 nucleotides agree with TRBD1. The ends lost 4 bases at V and 4 bases at J; junction bases unmatched: 5. The CDR3 contains 15 residues. CDR1 is SGHNT and CDR2 is YYREEE in the germline V gene (reference sequence). CDR3 sequence reads: CASSKDRGRPDTQYF. DNA for the CDR3: TGTGCCAGCAGCAAGGACAGGGGGCGCCCAGATACGCAGTATTTT.

This clonotype was detected a few times. The V gene is TRBV5-1, the J gene TRBJ2-7; a possible D gene is TRBD2 (6 bases). Trimming took off 2 bases at V and 5 bases at J, with 17 bases between the two ends. CDR3 length: 15 residues. Per germline, CDR1 SGHRS and CDR2 YFSETQ. This CDR3 reads CASSFGRGKRDEQYF. The CDR3 DNA reads TGCGCCAGCAGCTTCGGCCGGGGGAAAAGGGACGAGCAGTACTTC.

Ten or more counts support this clonotype. This rearrangement joins TRBV3-1 to TRBJ1-5, with D tentatively TRBD1 (6 bases). The CDR3 covers 16 residues. Trimming took off 4 bases at V and 4 bases at J, with 17 bases between the two ends. Germline V gene sequence: CDR1 LGHDT, CDR2 YNNKEL (reference sequence). The CDR3 region is CASSPNGGTPNQPQHF. CDR3 nucleotides: TGTGCCAGCAGCCCTAACGGCGGGACACCTAATCAGCCCCAGCATTTT.

In its sample, this clonotype was seen many times. CDR3 bases: TGTGCCAGCAGTACAGGGGGCCCAATCAATGAGCAGTTCTTC. Residues: CASSTGGPINEQFF. V gene TRBV2 combines with J gene TRBJ2-1, with 9 positions matching TRBD1. This CDR3 has 14 amino acids. CDR1 is SNHLY and CDR2 is FYNNEI in the germline V gene. Trimming at V came to 5 bases and at J to 6 bases, leaving 5 bases not matched to a gene.

V gene TRBV6-1 combines with J gene TRBJ1-4, with no clear D. CDR1 and CDR2 (germline): MNHNS, SASEGT. With 6 bases removed from V and 1 base from J, the gap between germline ends came to 9 bases. The CDR3 contains 14 residues. The CDR3 DNA reads as TGTGCCAGCAGAACTACTGAAACTAATGAAAAACTGTTTTTT. Encoded protein: CASRTTETNEKLFF.

The CDR3 DNA is TGTGCCAGCAGGAGGGGAGGGTCCTACGAGCAGTACTTC. Protein sequence: CASRRGGSYEQYF. The chain employs TRBV28 and TRBJ2-7; 7 bases line up with TRBD2. The junction had 3 bases not matched to a gene; V was cut back by 6 bases and J by 1 base. This CDR3 comprises 13 residues. CDR1 MDHEN and CDR2 SYDVKM come from the germline V gene.